Listed below are T cell receptor beta chains from one sample, sequenced in a study of PD-1 blockade in classical Hodgkin lymphoma. Sequenced by immunoSEQ multiplex PCR; TCRdb stores in-frame clones only, minus some. The data show some 96,000 clones, roughly 79% seen once. Sequences were derived from peripheral blood mononuclear cells (PBMCs), sampled before the second cycle of nivolumab. The receptor source for this set is a human donor with classical Hodgkin lymphoma. The CDR3 runs from the conserved cysteine through the conserved F or W. Each record gives: clone size, J gene, D gene, V gene, CDR3 protein, CDR3 DNA. D genes are given only for firm matches. Size is omitted from some rows. Given values are once, few, many or a class for expanded clones.

>-|TRBJ2-5|TRBD2|TRBV4-2
CASSQTWRAREAETQYF
TGTGCCAGCAGCCAGACTTGGCGGGCGCGGGAGGCGGAGACCCAGTACTTC
>few|TRBJ2-2|TRBD1|TRBV11-3
CASSSTGGITGELFF
TGTGCCAGCAGCTCTACAGGGGGCATCACCGGGGAGCTGTTTTTT
>-|TRBJ2-1|TRBD1|TRBV11-3
CASSGQASSYNEQFF
TGTGCCAGCAGTGGACAGGCATCCTCCTACAATGAGCAGTTCTTC
>-|TRBJ2-7|-|TRBV7-2
CASSLWDIAQQYF
TGTGCCAGCAGCTTATGGGACATCGCGCAGCAGTACTTC
>-|TRBJ2-1|-|TRBV4-1
CASSQDKEDEFYNEQFF
TGCGCCAGCAGCCAAGATAAAGAGGACGAGTTCTACAATGAGCAGTTCTTC
>-|TRBJ2-2|TRBD2|TRBV10-2
CASSVASGRPGELFF
TGCGCCAGCAGTGTGGCTAGCGGGAGACCCGGGGAGCTGTTTTTT
>-|TRBJ2-7|-|TRBV6-4
CASSVPLDSSPYEQYF
TGTGCCAGCAGTGTTCCCCTCGACAGCTCCCCCTACGAGCAGTACTTC
>once|TRBJ1-1|-|TRBV6-6
CASSYGLTGRNTEAFF
TGTGCCAGCAGTTACGGGCTAACAGGGCGTAACACTGAAGCTTTCTTT
>-|TRBJ1-5|-|TRBV5-1
CASSLWTGQPQHF
TGCGCCAGCAGCTTGTGGACCGGACAGCCCCAGCATTTT
>-|TRBJ1-2|-|TRBV6-5
CASSYSPATNYGYTF
TGTGCCAGCAGTTACTCTCCGGCGACGAACTATGGCTACACCTTC
>-|TRBJ1-3|TRBD1|TRBV5-4
CASSLQGYGGNTIYF
TGTGCCAGCAGCCTACAGGGGTACGGAGGAAACACCATATATTTT
>-|TRBJ2-1|TRBD2|TRBV5-1
CASSPTSGSYNEQFF
TGCGCCAGCAGCCCTACTAGCGGGAGCTACAATGAGCAGTTCTTC
>-|TRBJ1-1|-|TRBV7-2
CASSRGPSTEAFF
TGTGCCAGCAGTCGGGGACCTAGCACTGAAGCTTTCTTT
>-|TRBJ2-2|-|TRBV10-1
CASSEFINTGELFF
TGCGCCAGCAGTGAGTTTATTAACACCGGGGAGCTGTTTTTT
>few|TRBJ2-1|TRBD2|TRBV9
CASSSRTSGSPYNEQFF
TGTGCCAGCAGCTCTCGGACTAGCGGGAGCCCCTACAATGAGCAGTTCTTC
>-|TRBJ2-7|-|TRBV5-1
CASSLQGGTYEQYF
TGCGCCAGCAGCTTGCAGGGCGGAACCTACGAGCAGTACTTC
>-|TRBJ1-2|TRBD1|TRBV10-3
CAIKPGQGSPSYGYTF
TGTGCCATCAAGCCGGGACAGGGGTCCCCCTCTTATGGCTACACCTTC
>-|TRBJ1-2|-|TRBV5-6
CASSLGRDTYGYTF
TGTGCCAGCAGCTTGGGTCGGGACACCTATGGCTACACCTTC
>-|TRBJ1-4|-|TRBV15
CATSRAQDTNEKLFF
TGTGCCACCAGCAGGGCCCAGGATACTAATGAAAAACTGTTTTTT
>-|TRBJ2-7|-|TRBV7-2
CASSSRQSLSYEQYF
TGTGCCAGCAGCTCAAGACAGTCGCTCTCCTACGAGCAGTACTTC
>-|TRBJ2-5|-|TRBV5-1
CASSLGGSQETQYF
TGCGCCAGCAGCTTGGGGGGGTCCCAAGAGACCCAGTACTTC
>-|TRBJ1-5|TRBD1|TRBV10-3
CAISEGTGIGSQPQHF
TGTGCCATCAGTGAGGGGACAGGGATCGGCAGTCAGCCCCAGCATTTT
>once|TRBJ2-1|-|TRBV7-9
CASSSRFLPGEQFF
TGTGCCAGCAGTTCGAGGTTCCTCCCGGGTGAGCAGTTCTTC
>-|TRBJ2-1|TRBD2|TRBV18
CASSPDSGRAMDNEQFF
TGTGCCAGCTCACCGGATAGCGGGAGGGCTATGGACAATGAGCAGTTCTTC
>-|TRBJ2-2|-|TRBV2
CASSVWGGELFF
TGTGCCAGCAGTGTGTGGGGCGGGGAGCTGTTTTTT
>-|TRBJ2-3|TRBD2|TRBV4-2
CASSPGLAGEDTQYF
TGTGCCAGCAGCCCGGGGCTAGCGGGAGAAGATACGCAGTATTTT
>once|TRBJ1-1|-|TRBV18
CASSPPDGNTEAFF
TGTGCCAGCTCACCACCGGACGGGAACACTGAAGCTTTCTTT
>-|TRBJ2-3|TRBD2|TRBV6-5
CASSLAGGPVDTQYF
TGTGCCAGCAGTCTAGCGGGAGGGCCAGTAGATACGCAGTATTTT
>few|TRBJ1-3|-|TRBV9
CASSAEILSGNTIYF
TGTGCCAGCAGCGCGGAGATTCTCTCTGGAAACACCATATATTTT
>-|TRBJ1-1|TRBD1|TRBV5-1
CASSFRTGPGGSEAFF
TGCGCCAGCAGCTTTAGGACAGGGCCAGGGGGGTCTGAAGCTTTCTTT
>-|TRBJ1-1|TRBD1|TRBV11-2
CASSLRTGNTEAFF
TGTGCCAGCAGCCTACGGACAGGGAACACTGAAGCTTTCTTT
>-|TRBJ2-1|TRBD2|TRBV10-3
CAISESREGYNEQFF
TGTGCCATCAGTGAGTCGCGGGAGGGCTACAATGAGCAGTTCTTC
>-|TRBJ2-3|-|TRBV5-1
CASSLGDWEYTDTQYF
TGCGCCAGCAGCTTGGGTGATTGGGAATACACAGATACGCAGTATTTT
>once|TRBJ2-5|TRBD1|TRBV9
CASSVSSGGRYQETQYF
TGTGCCAGCAGCGTATCGTCAGGGGGTCGGTACCAAGAGACCCAGTACTTC
>-|TRBJ1-4|TRBD1|TRBV2
CASSAGQGRNEKLFF
TGTGCCAGCAGTGCCGGACAGGGGAGAAATGAAAAACTGTTTTTT
>few|TRBJ2-5|-|TRBV30
CAWSVQGLETQYF
TGTGCCTGGAGTGTACAAGGGCTAGAGACCCAGTACTTC
>-|TRBJ2-5|-|TRBV27
CASSPSYQETQYF
TGTGCCAGCAGTCCGTCGTACCAAGAGACCCAGTACTTC
>-|TRBJ1-2|-|TRBV10-3
CAISAALSTNYGYTF
TGTGCCATCAGTGCCGCCCTCTCTACTAACTATGGCTACACCTTC
>-|TRBJ1-2|-|TRBV10-3
CAINPTGRGGYGYTF
TGTGCCATCAACCCAACGGGCAGGGGAGGCTATGGCTACACCTTC
>-|TRBJ2-1|-|TRBV9
CPRMDEQFF
TGTCCCCGGATGGATGAGCAGTTCTTC
>once|TRBJ2-7|TRBD2|TRBV7-8
CASSSHPTSPYEQYF
TGTGCCAGCAGCTCCCACCCGACTAGCCCCTACGAGCAGTACTTC